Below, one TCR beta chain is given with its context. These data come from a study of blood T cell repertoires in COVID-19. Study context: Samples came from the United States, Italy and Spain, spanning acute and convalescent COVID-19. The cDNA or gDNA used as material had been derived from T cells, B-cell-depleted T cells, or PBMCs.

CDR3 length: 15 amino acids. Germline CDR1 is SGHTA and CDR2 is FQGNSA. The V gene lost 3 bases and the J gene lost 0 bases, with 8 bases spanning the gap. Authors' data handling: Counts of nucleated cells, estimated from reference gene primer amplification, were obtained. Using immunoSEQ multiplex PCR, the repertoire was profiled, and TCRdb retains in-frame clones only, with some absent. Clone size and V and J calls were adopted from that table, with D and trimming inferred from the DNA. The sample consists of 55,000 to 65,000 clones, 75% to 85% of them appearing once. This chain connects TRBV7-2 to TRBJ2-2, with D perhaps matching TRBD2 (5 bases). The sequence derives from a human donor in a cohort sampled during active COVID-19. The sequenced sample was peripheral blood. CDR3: CASSFQAANTGELFF. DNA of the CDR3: TGTGCCAGCAGCTTTCAAGCGGCGAACACCGGGGAGCTGTTTTTT.